The clone carrying this T cell receptor (beta chain) was observed a handful of times. This specimen comes from a study of blood T cell repertoires in COVID-19. Study-level information: Samples representing acute and convalescent COVID-19 were sourced from the United States, Italy and Spain. Sources were T cells, B-cell-depleted T cells, or PBMCs; the material itself was cDNA or gDNA.

Per the original data handling: Nucleated cell counts were estimated from reference gene primer amplification. Sequencing used immunoSEQ multiplex PCR; TCRdb keeps in-frame clones, though not all of them. V, J and clone size reflect that table, while D and trimming were determined from the DNA. The repertoire includes roughly 250,000 clones, 82% of them detected once, and 4.5% to 6% sits in the top ten. CDR3 length equals 16 residues. The germline V gene encodes CDR1 MDHEN and CDR2 SYDVKM. V lost 4 bases and J lost 2, with 15 bases in between. The TCR was taken from a woman aged 80 or over with active or convalescent COVID-19. The source material was peripheral blood. The chain links TRBV28 to TRBJ1-5; D is perhaps TRBD1 (6 bases). This CDR3 is CASSSWEQGGNQPQHF. CDR3 nucleotides: TGTGCCAGCAGTTCTTGGGAACAGGGTGGCAATCAGCCCCAGCATTTT.